The 2 T cell receptor beta chains reported below all come from one sample, sequenced in a study of graft-versus-host responses after intestinal transplantation. Each mixed lymphocyte reaction held around 200,000 CFSE-labeled responders and around 200,000 irradiated violet-dye-labeled stimulators. Only in-frame clones appear in the TCRdb table, and some are missing; sequencing was by immunoSEQ multiplex PCR. Of about 21,000 clones listed, less than 45% are singletons. Sequences were derived from alloreactive CD8+ T cells from a mixed lymphocyte reaction culture, sampled before intestinal transplant. As for subset: CFSE-low proliferating T cells sorted from roughly 6-day pre-transplant mixed lymphocyte reaction (GvH or HvG direction). The receptors derive from a human patient who received an intestinal transplant.

V usage is TRBV2 and J usage is TRBJ1-1; D is possibly TRBD1 (6 bases). Trimming removed 6 bases from V and 11 bases from J, with 22 bases in between. CDR3 length: 14 amino acids. Looked up from germline, CDR1 is SNHLY and CDR2 is FYNNEI. The CDR3 region is CASRGGRQVAVAFF. The CDR3 DNA is TGTGCCAGCAGGGGAGGACGACAGGTCGCGGTGGCTTTCTTT.

The chain is built from TRBV6-6 and TRBJ1-1; D remains ambiguous. With 1 base removed from V and 4 bases from J, the gap between germline ends came to 10 bases. Germline V gene data show CDR1 as MNHNY and CDR2 as SVGAGI (reference sequence). This CDR3 has 14 amino acids. As DNA, the CDR3 is TGTGCCAGCAGTTACTTGACTCGGGGCACTGAAGCTTTCTTT. This sequence encodes CASSYLTRGTEAFF.